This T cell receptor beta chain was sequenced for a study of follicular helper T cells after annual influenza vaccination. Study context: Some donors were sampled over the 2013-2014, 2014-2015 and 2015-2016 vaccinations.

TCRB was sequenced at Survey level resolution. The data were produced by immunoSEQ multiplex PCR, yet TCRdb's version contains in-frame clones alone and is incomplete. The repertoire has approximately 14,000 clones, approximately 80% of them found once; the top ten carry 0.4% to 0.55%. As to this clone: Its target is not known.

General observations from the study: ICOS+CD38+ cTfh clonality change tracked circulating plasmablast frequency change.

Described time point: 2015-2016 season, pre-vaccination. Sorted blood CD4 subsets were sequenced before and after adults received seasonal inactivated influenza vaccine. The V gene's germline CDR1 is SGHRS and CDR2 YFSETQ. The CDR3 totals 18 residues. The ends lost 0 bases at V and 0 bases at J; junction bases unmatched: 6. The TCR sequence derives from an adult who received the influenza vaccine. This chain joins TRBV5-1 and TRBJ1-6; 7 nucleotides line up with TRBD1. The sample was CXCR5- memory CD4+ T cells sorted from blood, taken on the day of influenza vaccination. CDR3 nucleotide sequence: TGCGCCAGCAGCTTGGGGCCAGGGGGGAGCTCCTATAATTCACCCCTCCACTTT. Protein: CASSLGPGGSSYNSPLHF.